This TCR beta chain was sequenced during a study of Graves' ophthalmopathy and Graves' hyperthyroidism. Uncontrolled infections, pregnancy, lactation or other autoimmune diseases led to patient exclusion. The authors amplified TCR beta CDR3 regions from RNA transcripts. An initial RT-PCR round employing HTBI primers preceded a second-round multiplex PCR. MiXCR, applied by TCRdb to the multiplex PCR reads, yields one record per CDR3 protein. The sample carries more than 300,000 distinct CDR3 sequences, 15% recorded once. Sequenced input: peripheral blood. The sequence was collected from a woman aged 18-29 years with stable Graves' hyperthyroidism.

For the CDR3, the DNA is TGTGCCAGCAGTCGGGACATACGGACTGAAGCTTTCTTT. This translates into CASSRDIRTEAFF. This chain uses TRBV6-1 with TRBJ1-1, with a weak D call TRBD1 (6 bases). Germline V gene sequence: CDR1 MNHNS, CDR2 SASEGT. This CDR3 is built from 13 residues. V shed 5 bases and J shed 5 bases, with 12 bases lying between them.